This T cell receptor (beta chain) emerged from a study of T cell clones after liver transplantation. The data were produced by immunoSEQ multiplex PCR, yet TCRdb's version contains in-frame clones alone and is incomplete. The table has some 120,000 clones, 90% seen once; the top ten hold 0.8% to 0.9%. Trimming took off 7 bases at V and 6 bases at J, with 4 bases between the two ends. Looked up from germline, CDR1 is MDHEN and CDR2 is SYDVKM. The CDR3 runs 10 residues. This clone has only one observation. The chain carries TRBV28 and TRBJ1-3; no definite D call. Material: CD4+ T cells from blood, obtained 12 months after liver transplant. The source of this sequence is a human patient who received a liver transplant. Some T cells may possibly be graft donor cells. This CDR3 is CASMANTIYF. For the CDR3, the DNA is TGTGCCAGCATGGCAAACACCATATATTTT.